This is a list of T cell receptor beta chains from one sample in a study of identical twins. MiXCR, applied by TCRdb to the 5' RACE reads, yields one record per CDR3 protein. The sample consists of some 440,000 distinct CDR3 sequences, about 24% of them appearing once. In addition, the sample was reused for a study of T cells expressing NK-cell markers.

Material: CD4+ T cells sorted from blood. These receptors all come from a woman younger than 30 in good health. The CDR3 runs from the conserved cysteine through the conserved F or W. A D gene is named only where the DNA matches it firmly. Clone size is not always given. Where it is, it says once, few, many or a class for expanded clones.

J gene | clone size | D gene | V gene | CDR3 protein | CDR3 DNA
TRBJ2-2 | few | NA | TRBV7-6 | CASSSRRGAGELFF | TGTGCCAGCAGCAGCCGCAGGGGGGCCGGGGAGCTGTTTTTT
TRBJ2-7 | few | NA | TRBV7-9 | CASSLFGNEQYF | TGTGCCAGCAGCTTATTCGGGAACGAGCAGTACTTC
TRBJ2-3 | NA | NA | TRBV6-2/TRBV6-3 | CASRKEATTDTQYF | TGTGCCAGCAGGAAGGAGGCGACCACAGATACGCAGTATTTT
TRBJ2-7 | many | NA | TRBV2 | CASSPGTVGVEQYF | TGTGCCAGCAGTCCCGGGACCGTCGGGGTCGAGCAGTACTTC
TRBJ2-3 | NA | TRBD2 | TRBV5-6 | CASSLAQGLAGDTQYF | TGTGCCAGCAGCTTGGCCCAAGGACTAGCGGGAGATACGCAGTATTTT
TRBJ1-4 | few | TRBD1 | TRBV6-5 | CASSLQTGRNEKLFF | TGTGCCAGCAGTCTACAGACAGGGCGTAATGAAAAACTGTTTTTT
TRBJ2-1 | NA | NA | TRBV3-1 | CASSPNSGELSSYNEQFF | TGTGCCAGCAGCCCAAATAGCGGAGAGTTAAGCTCCTACAATGAGCAGTTCTTC
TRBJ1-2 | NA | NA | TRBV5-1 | CASSYAANYGYTF | TGCGCCAGCAGCTATGCCGCAAACTATGGCTACACCTTC
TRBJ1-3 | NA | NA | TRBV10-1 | CASSESRTISGNTIYF | TGCGCCAGCAGTGAGTCTCGGACAATCTCTGGAAACACCATATATTTT
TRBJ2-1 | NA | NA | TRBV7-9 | CASSLDAGYVEQFF | TGTGCCAGCAGCTTAGACGCAGGGTATGTTGAGCAGTTCTTC
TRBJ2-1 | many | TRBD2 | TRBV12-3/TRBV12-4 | CASSLAGLGNEQFF | TGTGCCAGCAGTTTAGCGGGACTAGGAAATGAGCAGTTCTTC
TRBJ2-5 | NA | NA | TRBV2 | CASGGSEAETQYF | TGTGCCAGCGGAGGGTCCGAAGCAGAGACCCAGTACTTC
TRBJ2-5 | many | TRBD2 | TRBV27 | CASSLSGGREGRETQYF | TGTGCCAGCAGTTTATCGGGGGGTCGGGAGGGCCGAGAGACCCAGTACTTC
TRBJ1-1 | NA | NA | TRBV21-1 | CASSKSWNTEAFF | TGTGCCAGCAGCAAAAGTTGGAACACTGAAGCTTTCTTT
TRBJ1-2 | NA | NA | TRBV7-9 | CASSSPRGVYTF | TGTGCCAGCAGCTCACCCCGGGGGGTCTACACCTTC
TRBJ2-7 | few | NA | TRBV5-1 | CASSLGPNEQYF | TGCGCCAGCAGCTTAGGGCCAAACGAGCAGTACTTC
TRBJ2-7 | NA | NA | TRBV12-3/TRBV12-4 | CASSLAARDVAYEQYF | TGTGCCAGCAGTTTAGCGGCCAGAGACGTGGCATACGAGCAGTACTTC
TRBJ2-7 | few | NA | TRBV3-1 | CASSQAGGLNEQYF | TGTGCCAGCAGCCAAGCCGGGGGGCTGAACGAGCAGTACTTC
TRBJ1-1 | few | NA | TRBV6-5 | CASRLAPGQAFF | TGTGCCAGCAGACTCGCACCGGGACAAGCTTTCTTT
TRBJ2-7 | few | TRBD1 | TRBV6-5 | CASSYSFRQGAYEQYF | TGTGCCAGCAGTTACTCTTTTCGACAGGGGGCGTACGAGCAGTACTTC
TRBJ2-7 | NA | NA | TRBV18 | CASSPQADYEQYF | TGTGCCAGCTCACCACAGGCCGACTACGAGCAGTACTTC
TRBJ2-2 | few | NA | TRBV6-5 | CASSYHMGAGLTRDGELFF | TGTGCCAGCAGCTATCACATGGGGGCCGGCTTAACACGGGACGGGGAGCTGTTTTTT
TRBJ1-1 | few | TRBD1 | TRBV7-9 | CASSFDRVGGEAFF | TGTGCCAGCAGCTTCGACAGGGTAGGCGGTGAAGCTTTCTTT
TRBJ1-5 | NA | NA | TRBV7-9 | CASDKGPNQPQHF | TGTGCCAGCGATAAGGGCCCCAATCAGCCCCAGCATTTT
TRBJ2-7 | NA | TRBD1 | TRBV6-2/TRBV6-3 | CASRLDRASYEQYF | TGTGCCAGCAGACTCGACAGGGCGTCCTACGAGCAGTACTTC
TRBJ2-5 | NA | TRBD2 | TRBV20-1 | CSVRRREHGETQYF | TGCAGTGTGAGAAGGCGGGAGCATGGAGAGACCCAGTACTTC
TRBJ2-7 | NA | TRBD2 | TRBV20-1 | CSARDPASGFPHEYF | TGCAGTGCTAGAGATCCGGCTAGCGGGTTTCCCCACGAGTACTTC
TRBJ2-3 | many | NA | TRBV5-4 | CASNLGGKSNPDTQYF | TGTGCCAGCAACCTGGGGGGAAAATCCAACCCCGATACGCAGTATTTT
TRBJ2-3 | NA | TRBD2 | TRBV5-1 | CASSVGGLAGGSTDTQYF | TGCGCCAGCAGTGTTGGAGGACTAGCGGGAGGCTCCACAGATACGCAGTATTTT
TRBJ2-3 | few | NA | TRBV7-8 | CASSTPGTLTDTQYF | TGTGCCAGCAGCACCCCCGGGACTCTCACAGATACGCAGTATTTT
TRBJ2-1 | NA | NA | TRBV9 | CASSIGTPYNEQFF | TGTGCCAGCAGCATCGGGACTCCTTACAATGAGCAGTTCTTC
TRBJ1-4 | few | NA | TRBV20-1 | CSAKFGQSQEKLFF | TGCAGTGCTAAATTTGGACAGTCGCAGGAAAAACTGTTTTTT
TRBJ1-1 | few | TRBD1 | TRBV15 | CATSRDLIGQATEAFF | TGTGCCACCAGCAGAGATCTAATAGGACAGGCAACTGAAGCTTTCTTT
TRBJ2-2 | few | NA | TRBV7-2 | CASSLVQGYGELFF | TGTGCCAGCAGCTTAGTCCAGGGGTACGGGGAGCTGTTTTTT
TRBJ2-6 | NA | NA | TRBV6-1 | CASNKDLSGANVLTF | TGTGCCAGCAATAAGGACCTCTCTGGGGCCAACGTCCTGACTTTC
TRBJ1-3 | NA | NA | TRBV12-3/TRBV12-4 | CASSFSQGGNTIYF | TGTGCCAGCAGTTTTAGCCAGGGGGGAAACACCATATATTTT
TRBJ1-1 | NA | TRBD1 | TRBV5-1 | CASSFTGVNEAFF | TGCGCCAGCAGCTTTACAGGGGTGAATGAAGCTTTCTTT
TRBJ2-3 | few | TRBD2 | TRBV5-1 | CASSSRTGGTDTQYF | TGCGCCAGCAGCTCTAGGACGGGAGGGACAGATACGCAGTATTTT
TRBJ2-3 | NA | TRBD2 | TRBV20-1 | CSAVQLSGRDTDTQYF | TGCAGTGCTGTCCAATTGAGCGGGAGAGACACAGATACGCAGTATTTT
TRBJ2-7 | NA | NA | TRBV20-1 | CSAIGARYEQYF | TGCAGTGCTATAGGGGCGCGTTACGAGCAGTACTTC
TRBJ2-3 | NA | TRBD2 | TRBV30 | CAWSPTSGGFTDTQYF | TGTGCCTGGAGCCCAACTAGCGGGGGGTTCACAGATACGCAGTATTTT
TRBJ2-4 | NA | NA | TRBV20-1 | CSARSGNYKNIQYF | TGCAGTGCTAGGTCCGGGAATTACAAAAACATTCAGTACTTC
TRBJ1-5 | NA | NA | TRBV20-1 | CSVSRVNQPQHF | TGCAGTGTCAGCAGGGTTAACCAGCCCCAGCATTTT
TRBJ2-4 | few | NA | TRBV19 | CASRTTKNIQYF | TGTGCCAGTAGGACGACCAAAAACATTCAGTACTTC
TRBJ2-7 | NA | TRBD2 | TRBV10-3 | CAISESTSGSYEQYF | TGTGCCATCAGTGAGTCGACTAGCGGGAGTTACGAGCAGTACTTC